The 2 T cell receptor beta chains below were found in one sample sequenced in a study of patients and donors after allogeneic stem cell transplantation. TCRdb reprocessed the RT-PCR reads via MiXCR and lists one record per CDR3 protein. The data hold approximately 33,000 distinct CDR3 sequences, with over 6.5% observed a single time. Material for sequencing was blood, either unsorted or a sorted T cell fraction (not recorded which). The receptors come from a human donor who was either an allogeneic HSCT recipient or a stem cell or donor lymphocyte infusion donor (not recorded which). It is not recorded whose cells these are; they may come from a transplant donor.

This clonotype was observed at least ten times. CDR3 bases: TGTGCCAGTAGTATTGACAGGGGGTTGAATCAGCCCCAGCATTTT. It translates to CASSIDRGLNQPQHF. The chain combines TRBV19 with TRBJ1-5, with 9 bases identical to TRBD1. Germline CDR1 LNHDA, CDR2 SQIVND (reference sequence). With V trimmed by 3 bases and J by 4 bases, 4 bases remained unmatched. This CDR3 contains 15 residues.

Many counts were recorded for this clonotype. This rearrangement joins TRBV2 to TRBJ2-7, with D possibly being TRBD2 (5 bases). Deletions cut 2 bases from V and 10 bases from J, with 12 bases between. The CDR3 runs 12 residues. Germline CDR1 reads SNHLY; CDR2 reads FYNNEI. The CDR3 region is CASSESGNPQYF. CDR3 bases: TGTGCCAGCAGTGAAAGCGGCAATCCACAGTACTTC. Together with reference TRBV2 and TRBJ2-7, the CDR3 gives the full variable domain: EPEVTQTPSHQVTQMGQEVILRCVPISNHLYFYWYRQILGQKVEFLVSFYNNEISEKSEIFDDQFSVERPDGSNFTLKIRSTKLEDSAMYFCASSESGNPQYFGPGTRLTVT.